This TCR beta chain is drawn from a study of T cells after yellow fever vaccination (dated by TCRdb to about 2019). With regard to the full study: Libraries from fractions with low cell numbers were prepared with the SMART-Seq v4 Ultra Low Input RNA kit. Bulk PBMC replicates and cell subsets were isolated from blood drawn at multiple timepoints before and after both primary and secondary immunization. To follow T-cell clones before and after both primary and booster YFV17D yellow fever vaccination, bulk TCR alpha and beta repertoires underwent longitudinal sequencing. Two healthy male donors, one aged 18 to 30 and one aged 30 to 39 years, were included in the cohort.

This clonotype has more than one count but fewer than ten. It lacks a known antigen. Base quality data are lacking; no much larger clone is found one base away. Paper-wide results and their limitations: Only a couple of donors were included in the study, so the extent to which the findings can be generalized is limited. A small share of clonotypes occurred in both CD4 and CD8 compartments, likely arising from convergent recombination. Most clones expanded after primary vaccination (96% of CD4 and approximately 90% of CD8) were re-detected after the booster, suggesting that broad memory maintenance occurred. FACS-sorted repertoires could contain abundant contaminating clonotypes from the bulk population, so computational filtering was required. The secondary T-cell response was weaker than the primary response but faster, peaking on day 5 instead of day 15.

TCR cDNA was synthesized by 5'RACE template switching, which introduced a universal primer site and unique molecular identifiers. Priming for cDNA synthesis came from both the TCR alpha and TCR beta constant segments. Two PCR steps were used to amplify libraries, with sample barcodes and sequencing adapters being added in the second step. Sequencing of libraries was performed on Illumina HiSeq 2500 (2x100 bp) or NovaSeq (2x150 bp). Concerning the study's data processing: MIGEC was used to demultiplex reads and collapse the reads into UMI consensus sequences, and MiXCR was used for V(D)J alignment. Vaccine-responding clonotypes were defined with edgeR using replicate PBMC samples, requiring FDR below 0.01 and a log2 fold change above 5 up to day 15. Each bulk clonotype received a CD4 or CD8 identity based on whether the sequenced CD4 or CD8 repertoire contained that clonotype at higher abundance. The raw public data were reprocessed by TCRdb itself: fastp quality trimming at Q25, MiXCR clonotype calling, in-frame beta chains only. A single entry per CDR3 protein holds the most common genes and DNA from its merged rows. The V and J calls were determined by TCRdb, not by the authors. The sample contains 450,000 to 550,000 distinct CDR3 sequences, around a fifth of them found a single time. The top ten clones comprise 16% of the sample.

The CDR3 covers 18 residues, taking in both the cysteine and the phenylalanine. Only the CDR3 DNA is retained, 54 bases long and in frame from the first base. Per the germline V gene, SGDLS is the CDR1 and YYNGEE is the CDR2. V drops 0 bases and J drops 0 bases, leaving 13 bases in between. The sample's treatment or condition label is to be understood as: live attenuated yellow fever vaccine strain. At each blood-draw timepoint, two biological replicates of bulk PBMCs were collected. PBMCs were isolated from peripheral blood using a standard Ficoll-Paque protocol. RNA was extracted with TriZol from bulk PBMCs, CD4 and CD8 fractions, and dextramer-positive and dextramer-negative fractions.

The sample was PBMCs, taken roughly 20 days after the first yellow fever vaccination. The chain uses TRBV9 and TRBJ2-6; a tentative D call is TRBD1 (5 bases match). The clonotype comes from a man aged 18 to 29 who received the YFV17D yellow fever vaccine. In nucleotide form, the sequence is TGTGCCAGCAGCGTAGCGCAGGGCCAGAGCTCTGGGGCCAACGTCCTGACTTTC. Translated, it reads CASSVAQGQSSGANVLTF. The entire variable domain, with the stretches around the CDR3 drawn from the reference TRBV9 and TRBJ2-6 proteins, is DSGVTQTPKHLITATGQRVTLRCSPRSGDLSVYWYQQSLDQGLQFLIQYYNGEERAKGNILERFSAQQFPDLHSELNLSSLELGDSALYFCASSVAQGQSSGANVLTFGAGSRLTVL.